Listed below are T cell receptor beta chains from one sample, sequenced in a study of tumor and adjacent non-tumor tissue in lung cancer. TCRdb analysed the multiplex PCR reads with MiXCR anew, one entry per CDR3 protein. The data hold 70,000 to 90,000 distinct CDR3 sequences, with roughly 80% observed a single time. Sequences were obtained from distant non-tumor lung tissue. Source of these receptors: a man in his 60s with non-small cell lung cancer. The CDR3 runs from the conserved cysteine through the conserved F or W. Each record gives: clone size, J gene, V gene, D gene, CDR3 protein, CDR3 DNA. A D gene is named only where the DNA matches it firmly. Expanded clones get a size class; other rows say once, few or many, or leave the size out.

clone size: .
J gene: TRBJ1-1
V gene: TRBV11-2
D gene: .
CDR3 protein: CASSLLSRGGTETFF
CDR3 DNA: TGTGCCAGCAGCTTATTGTCCCGGGGGGGCACTGAAACTTTCTTT

clone size: .
J gene: TRBJ1-1
V gene: TRBV6-1
D gene: TRBD1
CDR3 protein: CASSGDRGGTEALF
CDR3 DNA: TGTGCCAGCAGTGGAGACAGGGGCGGCACTGAAGCTTTGTTT

clone size: few
J gene: TRBJ2-5
V gene: TRBV11-2
D gene: .
CDR3 protein: CASSTTMGGPKETQYF
CDR3 DNA: TGTGCCAGCAGTACCACAATGGGGGGGCCAAAAGAGACCCAGTACTTC

clone size: .
J gene: TRBJ1-1
V gene: TRBV11-3
D gene: .
CDR3 protein: CASSLRGMNTEAFF
CDR3 DNA: TGCGCCAGCAGCCTGCGGGGGATGAACACTGAAGCTTTCTTT

clone size: .
J gene: TRBJ1-1
V gene: TRBV29-1
D gene: .
CDR3 protein: CGAQEGESEAFF
CDR3 DNA: TGCGGCGCCCAAGAGGGGGAATCTGAAGCATTCTTT

clone size: .
J gene: TRBJ2-7
V gene: TRBV28
D gene: .
CDR3 protein: CASNTPGEGLGEQYF
CDR3 DNA: TGTGCCAGCAATACCCCCGGCGAGGGATTGGGCGAGCAGTACTTC

clone size: .
J gene: TRBJ1-1
V gene: TRBV20-1
D gene: .
CDR3 protein: CRTGHVNTEAFF
CDR3 DNA: TGCAGGACGGGACATGTGAACACTGAAGCTTTCTTT

clone size: .
J gene: TRBJ2-1
V gene: TRBV20-1
D gene: .
CDR3 protein: CRARGPADNEQLF
CDR3 DNA: TGCAGAGCTAGAGGGCCAGCGGACAATGAGCAGCTCTTC

clone size: .
J gene: TRBJ2-1
V gene: TRBV12-3/TRBV12-4
D gene: TRBD1
CDR3 protein: CTSSRPGTGGNEEFF
CDR3 DNA: TGTACCAGCAGTCGTCCCGGGACAGGGGGCAATGAGGAGTTCTTC

clone size: once
J gene: TRBJ2-7
V gene: TRBV20-1
D gene: TRBD2
CDR3 protein: CSPGLAGGDEQYF
CDR3 DNA: TGCAGTCCTGGACTAGCGGGCGGAGACGAACAGTACTTC

clone size: .
J gene: TRBJ2-5
V gene: TRBV6-1
D gene: .
CDR3 protein: CASNPRLTSSETQYF
CDR3 DNA: TGTGCCAGCAACCCCCGTCTCACCTCAAGCGAGACCCAGTACTTC

clone size: few
J gene: TRBJ2-6
V gene: TRBV6-5
D gene: .
CDR3 protein: CASSLAGASSGANAMTF
CDR3 DNA: TGTGCCAGCAGTTTAGCCGGGGCCAGCTCTGGGGCCAACGCCATGACTTTC

clone size: .
J gene: TRBJ2-7
V gene: TRBV20-1
D gene: .
CDR3 protein: CSAMGKAIDEQYF
CDR3 DNA: TGCAGTGCTATGGGGAAGGCTATAGACGAGCAGTACTTC

clone size: .
J gene: TRBJ1-1
V gene: TRBV6-1
D gene: TRBD1
CDR3 protein: CARSEDRGDSEAFF
CDR3 DNA: TGTGCAAGGAGTGAAGACAGGGGGGACAGTGAAGCTTTCTTT

clone size: .
J gene: TRBJ1-1
V gene: TRBV20-1
D gene: .
CDR3 protein: CSARQGDTEAFF
CDR3 DNA: TGCAGTGCTAGACAGGGTGACACTGAAGCTTTCTTT

clone size: .
J gene: TRBJ2-7
V gene: TRBV6-1
D gene: .
CDR3 protein: CTSSESYVQAYEQYF
CDR3 DNA: TGTACCAGTAGTGAGAGTTACGTACAGGCCTACGAGCAGTACTTC

clone size: .
J gene: TRBJ2-3
V gene: TRBV6-1
D gene: TRBD1
CDR3 protein: CASLSKGAVMGALGTDTQYF
CDR3 DNA: TGTGCAAGCCTGAGTAAGGGGGCAGTGATGGGGGCCTTGGGCACAGATACGCAGTATTTC

clone size: .
J gene: TRBJ2-3
V gene: TRBV6-1
D gene: .
CDR3 protein: CASSEGPQGGDARYF
CDR3 DNA: TGTGCCAGCAGTGAAGGACCCCAGGGGGGTGATGCGCGGTATTTT

clone size: .
J gene: TRBJ2-5
V gene: TRBV12-3/TRBV12-4
D gene: .
CDR3 protein: CDNSIPDSQETQYF
CDR3 DNA: TGTGACAACAGTATCCCAGACAGCCAGGAGACCCAGTACTTC

clone size: .
J gene: TRBJ1-3
V gene: TRBV4-3
D gene: .
CDR3 protein: CTSSQSRVSLSGNTIYF
CDR3 DNA: TGCACCAGCAGCCAATCCAGGGTATCCCTCTCTGGAAACACCATATATTTT

clone size: .
J gene: TRBJ1-2
V gene: TRBV7-9
D gene: .
CDR3 protein: CASSMTRGYTF
CDR3 DNA: TGTGCCAGCAGCATGACACGGGGCTACACCTTC

clone size: .
J gene: TRBJ2-1
V gene: TRBV13
D gene: .
CDR3 protein: CASSRLWTSYNEQFF
CDR3 DNA: TGTGCCAGCAGCCGATTGTGGACCTCCTACAATGAGCAGTTCTTC

clone size: many
J gene: TRBJ2-7
V gene: TRBV7-2
D gene: .
CDR3 protein: CASSSHSPRTYGEQYF
CDR3 DNA: TGTGCCAGCAGCTCCCATTCCCCTAGGACGTATGGCGAGCAGTACTTC

clone size: .
J gene: TRBJ2-3
V gene: TRBV20-1
D gene: .
CDR3 protein: CSGRVRNTDTQYF
CDR3 DNA: TGCAGTGGACGAGTGCGGAATACAGATACGCAGTATTTT